Presented here are 10 T cell receptor beta chains from one specimen sequenced in a study of Graves' ophthalmopathy and Graves' hyperthyroidism. The sequenced template was RNA, covering the TCR beta CDR3 region. First-round RT-PCR used HTBI primers; second-round multiplex PCR followed. TCRdb re-derived calls from the multiplex PCR reads in MiXCR, one entry per CDR3 protein. The sample yields about 700,000 distinct CDR3 sequences, 40% seen once. The specimen sequenced was peripheral blood. The receptors come from an adult man with Graves' ophthalmopathy.

About this clonotype: A much larger clone differs by one base, so this may be a read error. The chain couples TRBV7-3 to TRBJ2-7; a weak D match, TRBD1 (5 bases). Germline V lookup: CDR1 SGHTA, CDR2 FQGTGA. The CDR3 is 11 residues long. The V and J ends lost 4 bases and 8 bases respectively, with 9 bases between them. DNA for the CDR3: TGTGCCAGCAGCTGGGGCGACAAGCAGTACTTC. It is translated as CASSWGDKQYF.

This clonotype has a handful of counts. For the CDR3, the DNA is TGTGCCAGCAGCTGGGGGGCAGGGGCCATCTACGAGCAGTACTTC. Protein sequence: CASSWGAGAIYEQYF. The rearrangement joins TRBV6-6 to TRBJ2-7; D possibly matches TRBD1 or TRBD2 (6 bases each). CDR1 MNHNY and CDR2 SVGAGI come from the germline V gene (reference sequence). The CDR3 spans 15 residues. V was trimmed by 6 bases and J by 3 bases, leaving 18 bases between them.

This rearrangement joins TRBV15 to TRBJ1-1, with D hard to call. V shed 3 bases and J shed 1 base, with 6 bases lying between them. CDR1 is LNHNV and CDR2 is YYDKDF in the germline V gene (reference sequence). CDR3 length equals 13 residues. DNA for the CDR3: TGTGCCACCAGCAGCGTAGGGAACACTGAAGCTTTCTTT. As protein: CATSSVGNTEAFF.

This clonotype was detected many times. This chain uses TRBV29-1 with TRBJ1-4; 7 positions agree with TRBD1. The CDR3 is made up of 11 amino acids. The V segment lost 3 bases and the J segment 10 bases; nucleotides outside the gene matches: 2. CDR1 and CDR2 (germline): SQVTM, ANQGSEA. In nucleotides, the CDR3 is TGCAGCGTTGACTACAGGGGAAAACTGTTTTTT. This translates into CSVDYRGKLFF.

This clonotype has more than one count but fewer than ten. CDR3 bases: TGTGCCAGCAGTTATGGGACAGGGGGTAATCAGCCCCAGCATTTT. Protein sequence: CASSYGTGGNQPQHF. J is TRBJ1-5 and V is TRBV6-6; 11 positions agree with TRBD1. CDR1 is MNHNY and CDR2 is SVGAGI in the germline V gene (reference sequence). CDR3 length: 15 residues. Trimming cost V 3 bases and J 4 bases; bases outside gene matches: 2.

This clonotype was counted at least ten times. The chain uses TRBV9 and TRBJ1-1; D unclear. Trimming pared 0 bases from V and 4 bases from J, leaving 13 bases between. The CDR3 is 15 residues long. Germline-derived CDR1 and CDR2 are SGDLS and YYNGEE. The CDR3 here is CASSVEPVRFTEAFF. CDR3 sequence (DNA): TGTGCCAGCAGCGTAGAACCGGTGAGGTTCACTGAAGCTTTCTTT.

In its sample, this clonotype was seen many times. The rearrangement uses TRBV10-3 and TRBJ1-5, with 9 bases that match TRBD1. This CDR3 comprises 15 residues. V shed 6 bases, J shed 7 bases, and the junction held 10 bases outside the gene matches. In germline, CDR1 is ENHRY, CDR2 SYGVKD. The CDR3 reads CAIRSTGGEGQPQHF. DNA for the CDR3: TGTGCCATCAGATCTACAGGGGGCGAAGGACAGCCCCAGCATTTT.

This clonotype occurred a few times. This chain uses TRBV11-2 with TRBJ1-2; D is unresolved. Trimming pared 0 bases from V and 6 bases from J, leaving 14 bases between. CDR3 length: 15 amino acids. Germline V CDR1 and CDR2: SGHAT, FQNNGV. The CDR3 reads CASSLDVLTDHGYTF. Written as DNA, the CDR3 is TGTGCCAGCAGCTTAGATGTCCTGACCGATCATGGCTACACCTTC.

The gene calls are TRBV25-1 and TRBJ2-2, with a possible D match to TRBD2 (5 bases). Between the trimmed V and J ends, which lost 6 bases and 4 bases, there was a span of 12 bases. From germline, CDR1 is MGHDK and CDR2 SYGVNS. The CDR3 is made up of 14 amino acids. CDR3: CASSQTEGTGELFF. For the CDR3, the DNA is TGTGCCAGCAGCCAGACCGAGGGCACCGGGGAGCTGTTTTTT.

Remarks on this clonotype: Given a much more abundant clone one base away, this may be a read error. The chain couples TRBV25-1 to TRBJ1-2, with D hard to call. V dropped 5 bases and J dropped 7 bases, with 17 bases sitting between them. The CDR3 has 14 amino acids. The V gene's germline CDR1 is MGHDK and CDR2 SYGVNS. CDR3 amino acids: CASSCRPGEGGYTF. Here the CDR3 DNA reads TGTGCCAGCAGTTGCCGTCCCGGGGAGGGTGGCTACACCTTC.